The source of this T cell receptor (beta chain) is a study of T-cell reconstitution after alpha-beta-depleted transplantation in children. This clonotype came up a few times. Its antigen is undetermined. Study results and limitations: Where some patients showed high TCRbeta diversity at day 60, it came from recipient T cells and thymic progenitors that had survived. Reportedly, roughly two months post-transplant, alpha-beta T cells arose from several hundred expanded graft clones.

A library of TCRbeta sequences, prepared with unique molecular identifiers, was generated. TCRdb redid the calling of the PCR reads with MiXCR, one entry per CDR3 protein. The sample yields 750,000 to 950,000 distinct CDR3 sequences, less than 20% seen once. The CDR3 totals 13 residues. V lost 4 bases, J lost 7 bases, and 11 bases lay in between. The germline gives CDR1 MGHRA, CDR2 YSYEKL. Sequenced here: PBMCs, mostly from graft donor cells, sampled 360 days after TCRalphabeta/CD19-depleted stem cell transplant. This TCR came from a male patient under 18 who had a stem cell transplant for acute lymphoblastic leukemia, so the T cells may come from the graft donor. The chain combines TRBV4-1 with TRBJ2-1; D is undetermined. The CDR3 is CASSLLFTNEQFF. The CDR3 DNA sequence: TGCGCCAGCAGCCTCCTTTTCACGAATGAGCAGTTCTTC.